The 5 T cell receptor beta chains presented below share a single source sample, sequenced in a study of blood T cell repertoires in COVID-19. Assay: immunoSEQ multiplex PCR; the TCRdb copy retains only in-frame clones and omits some. The sample records 400,000 or so clones, roughly 88% being singletons. The sample consisted of PBMCs or T cells enriched from blood (not recorded which). Receptors originate from a young man who had recovered from COVID-19.

This chain joins TRBV7-8 and TRBJ1-2; D not resolved. Germline V gives CDR1 SGHVS, CDR2 FQNEAQ. Between the trimmed V and J ends, which lost 7 bases and 0 bases, there was a span of 21 bases. CDR3 length equals 17 residues. The CDR3 sequence: CASILLQGSLANYGYTF. In DNA form, the CDR3 reads TGTGCCAGCATCCTCCTTCAAGGGAGCTTGGCTAACTATGGCTACACCTTC.

V gene TRBV6-5 combines with J gene TRBJ1-2; 9 bases fit TRBD1. From germline, CDR1 is MNHEY and CDR2 SVGAGI. The CDR3 runs to 15 residues. The ends lost 8 bases at V and 2 bases at J; junction bases unmatched: 9. The CDR3 DNA is TGTGCCAGCCAATTTAGGGACAGGGTGAACTATGGCTACACCTTC. This translates into CASQFRDRVNYGYTF.

This chain connects TRBV30 to TRBJ1-1; 11 nucleotides match TRBD1. The V and J ends lost 1 base and 5 bases, in that order; junction bases with no gene match: 3. The CDR3 contains 14 residues. Germline CDR1 GTSNPN, CDR2 SVGIG (reference sequence). This CDR3 reads CAWSEGQGETEAFF. The CDR3 nucleotides are TGTGCCTGGAGTGAGGGACAGGGGGAAACTGAAGCTTTCTTT. The complete variable domain, with remaining parts taken from reference TRBV30 and TRBJ1-1, reads SQTIHQWPATLVQPVGSPLSLECTVEGTSNPNLYWYRQAAGRGLQLLFYSVGIGQISSEVPQNLSASRPQDRQFILSSKKLLLSDSGFYLCAWSEGQGETEAFFGQGTRLTVV.

The V gene is TRBV5-1, the J gene TRBJ2-5; 10 positions match TRBD1. The CDR3 runs to 16 residues. CDR1 and CDR2 from the germline V gene are SGHRS and YFSETQ. Trimming took 4 bases from V and 5 from J; bases not matched to a gene: 11. The CDR3 DNA is TGCGCCAGCAGCCCCCGGGACAGGGGAGGAGTTGAGACCCAGTACTTC. This sequence encodes CASSPRDRGGVETQYF.

DNA for the CDR3: TGCGCCAGCAGCCAAGATCTTAGGGGAAGCAATCAGCCCCAGCATTTT. Amino acid sequence: CASSQDLRGSNQPQHF. The rearrangement uses TRBV4-1 and TRBJ1-5; a weak D match, TRBD1 (5 bases). The CDR3 sequence is 16 residues long. The V gene's germline CDR1 is MGHRA and CDR2 YSYEKL. Trimming removed 0 bases at V and 1 base at J, with 10 bases between.